This TCR beta chain originates from a study of T cell repertoires in cytomegalovirus infection. Study-level background: CMV epitopes, recently identified HLA-C-restricted and well-studied HLA-B-restricted, were used. Indications of both CMV infection and matching HLA type were provided by public TCR beta signatures.

The germline CDR1 and CDR2 sequences are LNHDA and SQIVND (reference sequence). Trimming pared 5 bases from V and 3 bases from J, leaving 10 bases between. This CDR3 is built from 13 residues. Each CDR3 protein is one row after TCRdb ran MiXCR on the reads. The sample yields more than 250,000 distinct CDR3 sequences, about 25% seen once. This clonotype was counted many times. Its antigen remains unidentified. Whole-study results and caveats: HLA-C-restricted CMV clonotypes gave the most frequent clonotype in two of eight donors.

This material consisted of cultured PBMCs, taken from culture after CMV antigen stimulation. The rearrangement joins TRBV19 to TRBJ1-1; D ambiguous. The TCR was taken from a human donor in good health (CMV status not recorded). Some clones in this sample may be carry-over from other donors' samples. The CDR3 region is CASSLHRDTEAFF. The CDR3 DNA sequence: TGTGCCAGTAGTCTCCACCGGGACACTGAAGCTTTCTTT.